This record looks at one T cell receptor beta chain sequence and its context. Clones were read by immunoSEQ multiplex PCR, and TCRdb kept only the in-frame ones, dropping some. This table holds about 260,000 clones, approximately 88% found once. The record originates from a study of blood T cell repertoires in COVID-19. The CDR3 totals 16 residues. V gave up 5 bases and J gave up 2 bases; unmatched junction bases: 6. Germline CDR1 and CDR2: LNHDA and SQIVND (reference sequence). This receptor was taken from a woman in her 70s with COVID-19, enrolled during active disease. The chain recombines TRBV19 with TRBJ2-7; 13 positions match TRBD2. The sample was peripheral blood. The CDR3 spells CASSDQLAGGTYEQYF. Written as DNA, the CDR3 is TGTGCCAGTAGTGACCAACTAGCGGGAGGGACCTACGAGCAGTACTTC.